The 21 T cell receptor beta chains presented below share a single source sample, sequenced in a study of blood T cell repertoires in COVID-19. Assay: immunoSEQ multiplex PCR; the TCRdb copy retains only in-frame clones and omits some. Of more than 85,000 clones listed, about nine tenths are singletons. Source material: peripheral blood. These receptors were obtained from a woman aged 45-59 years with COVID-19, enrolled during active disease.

The CDR3: CATTRTDYEQYF. CDR3 coding DNA: TGCGCCACCACCCGGACAGACTACGAGCAGTACTTC. The rearrangement uses TRBV10-1 and TRBJ2-7; D might be TRBD1 (6 bases). Per the germline V gene, CDR1 is WNHNN and CDR2 is SYGVQD (reference sequence). The CDR3 loop spans 12 amino acids. V was cut by 10 bases and J by 3 bases, with 13 bases left in between.

This CDR3 is CASSYWPGTGSEQYF. The DNA of the CDR3 is TGTGCCAGCAGTTACTGGCCCGGGACAGGGAGCGAGCAGTACTTC. The chain carries TRBV6-5 and TRBJ2-7, with 9 bases matching TRBD1. The V gene end was trimmed by 1 base and the J gene end by 6 bases; junction bases not matched to a gene: 7. The CDR3 is 15 residues long. Germline CDR1 MNHEY, CDR2 SVGAGI.

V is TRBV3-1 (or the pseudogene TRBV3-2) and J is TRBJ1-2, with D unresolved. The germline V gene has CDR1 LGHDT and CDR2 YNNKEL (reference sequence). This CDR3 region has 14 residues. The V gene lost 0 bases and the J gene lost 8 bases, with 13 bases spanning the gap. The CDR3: CASSQEGLSRGYTF. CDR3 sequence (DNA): TGTGCCAGCAGCCAAGAGGGCCTTTCACGGGGCTACACCTTC.

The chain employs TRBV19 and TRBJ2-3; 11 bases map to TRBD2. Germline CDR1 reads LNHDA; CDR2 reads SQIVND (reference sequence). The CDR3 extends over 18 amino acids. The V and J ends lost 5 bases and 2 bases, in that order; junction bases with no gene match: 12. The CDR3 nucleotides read TGTGCCAGTAGTCGTCGCAACCGACTAGCGGGGTTCACAGATACGCAGTATTTT. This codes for CASSRRNRLAGFTDTQYF.

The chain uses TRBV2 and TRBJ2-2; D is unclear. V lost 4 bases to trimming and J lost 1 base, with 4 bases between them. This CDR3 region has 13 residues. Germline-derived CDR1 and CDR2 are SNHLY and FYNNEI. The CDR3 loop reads CASSARNTGELFF. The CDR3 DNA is TGTGCCAGCAGTGCCCGGAACACCGGGGAGCTGTTTTTT.

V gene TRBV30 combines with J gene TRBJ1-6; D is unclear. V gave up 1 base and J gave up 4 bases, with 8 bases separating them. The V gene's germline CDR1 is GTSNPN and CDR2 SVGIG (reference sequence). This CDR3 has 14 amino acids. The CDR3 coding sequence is TGTGCCTGGAGTGGCCAGATTTATAATTCACCCCTCCACTTT. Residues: CAWSGQIYNSPLHF.

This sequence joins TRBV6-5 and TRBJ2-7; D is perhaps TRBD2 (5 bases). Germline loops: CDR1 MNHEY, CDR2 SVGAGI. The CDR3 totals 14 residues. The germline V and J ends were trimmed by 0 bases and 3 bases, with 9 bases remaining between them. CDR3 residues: CASSYSTGFYEQYF. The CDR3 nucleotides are TGTGCCAGCAGTTACTCGACGGGATTCTACGAGCAGTACTTC.

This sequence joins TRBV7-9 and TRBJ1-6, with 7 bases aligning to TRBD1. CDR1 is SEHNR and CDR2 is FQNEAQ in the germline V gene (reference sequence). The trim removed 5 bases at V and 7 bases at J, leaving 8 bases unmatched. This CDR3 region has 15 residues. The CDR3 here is CASSLRGTFNSPLHF. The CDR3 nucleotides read TGTGCCAGCAGCCTCAGGGGGACATTCAATTCACCCCTCCACTTT. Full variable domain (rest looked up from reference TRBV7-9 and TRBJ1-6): DTGVSQNPRHKITKRGQNVTFRCDPISEHNRLYWYRQTLGQGPEFLTYFQNEAQLEKSRLLSDRFSAERPKGSFSTLEIQRTEQGDSAMYLCASSLRGTFNSPLHFGNGTRLTVT.

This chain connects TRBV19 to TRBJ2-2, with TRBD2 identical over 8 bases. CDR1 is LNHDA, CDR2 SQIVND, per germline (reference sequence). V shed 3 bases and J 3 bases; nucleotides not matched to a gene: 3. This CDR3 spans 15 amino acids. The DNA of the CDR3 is TGTGCCAGTAGTATTCCACTAGCGGACACCGGGGAGCTGTTTTTT. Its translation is CASSIPLADTGELFF.

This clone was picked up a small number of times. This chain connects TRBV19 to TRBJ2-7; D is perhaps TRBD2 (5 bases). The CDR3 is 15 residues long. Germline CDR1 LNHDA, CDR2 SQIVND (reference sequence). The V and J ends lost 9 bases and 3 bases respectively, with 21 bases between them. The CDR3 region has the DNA TGTGCCAGCTCCCCATCCCGGGAATGGGGCTACGAGCAGTACTTC. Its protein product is CASSPSREWGYEQYF.

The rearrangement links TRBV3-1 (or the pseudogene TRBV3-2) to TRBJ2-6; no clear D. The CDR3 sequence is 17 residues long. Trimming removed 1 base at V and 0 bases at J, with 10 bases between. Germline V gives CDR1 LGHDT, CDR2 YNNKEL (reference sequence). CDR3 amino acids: CASSQGLASSGANVLTF. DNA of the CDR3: TGTGCCAGCAGCCAAGGACTTGCGAGCTCTGGGGCCAACGTCCTGACTTTC.

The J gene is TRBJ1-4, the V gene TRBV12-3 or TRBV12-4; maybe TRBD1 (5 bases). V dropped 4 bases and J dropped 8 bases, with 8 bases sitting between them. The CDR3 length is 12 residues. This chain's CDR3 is CASSYGGEKLFF. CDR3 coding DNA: TGTGCCAGCAGTTACGGGGGGGAAAAACTGTTTTTT.

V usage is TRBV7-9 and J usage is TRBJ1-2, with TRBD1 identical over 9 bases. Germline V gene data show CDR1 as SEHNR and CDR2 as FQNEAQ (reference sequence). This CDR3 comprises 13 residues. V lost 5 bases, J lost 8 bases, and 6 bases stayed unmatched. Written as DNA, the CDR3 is TGTGCCAGCAGCATTGGACAGGGGAGGGGCTACACCTTC. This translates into CASSIGQGRGYTF.

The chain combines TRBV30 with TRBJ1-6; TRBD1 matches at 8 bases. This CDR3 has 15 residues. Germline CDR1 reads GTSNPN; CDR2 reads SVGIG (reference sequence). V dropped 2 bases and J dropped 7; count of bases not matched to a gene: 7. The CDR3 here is CAWSSVTGANSPLHF. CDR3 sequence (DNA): TGTGCCTGGAGTTCCGTGACAGGGGCGAATTCACCCCTCCACTTT.

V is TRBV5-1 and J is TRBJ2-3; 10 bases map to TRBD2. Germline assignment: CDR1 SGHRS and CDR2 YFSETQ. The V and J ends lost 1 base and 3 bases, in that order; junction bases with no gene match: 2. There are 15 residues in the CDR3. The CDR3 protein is CASSLSSGGTDTQYF. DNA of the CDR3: TGCGCCAGCAGCTTGTCTAGCGGGGGAACAGATACGCAGTATTTT.

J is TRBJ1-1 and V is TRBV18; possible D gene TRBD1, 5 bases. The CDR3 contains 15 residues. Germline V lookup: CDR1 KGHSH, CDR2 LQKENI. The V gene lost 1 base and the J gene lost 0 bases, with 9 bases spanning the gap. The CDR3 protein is CASSPLQGVNTEAFF. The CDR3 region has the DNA TGTGCCAGCTCACCACTTCAGGGCGTGAACACTGAAGCTTTCTTT. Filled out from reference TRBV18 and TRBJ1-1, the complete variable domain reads NAGVMQNPRHLVRRRGQEARLRCSPMKGHSHVYWYRQLPEEGLKFMVYLQKENIIDESGMPKERFSAEFPKEGPSILRIQQVVRGDSAAYFCASSPLQGVNTEAFFGQGTRLTVV.

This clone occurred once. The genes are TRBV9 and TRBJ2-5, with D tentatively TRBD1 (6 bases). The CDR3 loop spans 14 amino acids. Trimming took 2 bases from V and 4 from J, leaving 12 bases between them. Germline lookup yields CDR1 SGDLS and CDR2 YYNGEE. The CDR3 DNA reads TGTGCCAGCAGCGTTGCACAGGGAAGAGAGACCCAGTACTTC. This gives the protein CASSVAQGRETQYF.

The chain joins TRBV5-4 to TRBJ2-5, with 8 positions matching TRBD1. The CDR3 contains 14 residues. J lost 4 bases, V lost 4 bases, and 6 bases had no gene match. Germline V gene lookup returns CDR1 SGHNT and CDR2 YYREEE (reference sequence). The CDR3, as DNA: TGTGCCAGCAGCGCGCAGGGGGCGCTAGAGACCCAGTACTTC. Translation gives CASSAQGALETQYF.

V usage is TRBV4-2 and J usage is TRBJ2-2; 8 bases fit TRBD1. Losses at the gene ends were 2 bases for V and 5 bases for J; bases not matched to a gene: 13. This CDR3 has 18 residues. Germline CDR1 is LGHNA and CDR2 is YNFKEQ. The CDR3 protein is CASSQPMPGQDSTGELFF. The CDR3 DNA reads TGTGCCAGCAGCCAACCGATGCCGGGACAGGACTCGACCGGGGAGCTGTTTTTT.

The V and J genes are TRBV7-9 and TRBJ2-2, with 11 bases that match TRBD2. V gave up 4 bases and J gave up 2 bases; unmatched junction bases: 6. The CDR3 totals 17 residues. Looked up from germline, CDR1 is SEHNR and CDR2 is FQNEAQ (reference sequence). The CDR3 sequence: CASSSSGTSGNTGELFF. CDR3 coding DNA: TGTGCCAGCAGCTCGTCCGGGACTAGCGGAAACACCGGGGAGCTGTTTTTT.

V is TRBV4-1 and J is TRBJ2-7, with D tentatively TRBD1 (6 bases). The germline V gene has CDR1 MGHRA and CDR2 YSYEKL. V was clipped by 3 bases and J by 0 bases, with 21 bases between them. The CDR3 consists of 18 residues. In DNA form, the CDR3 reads TGCGCCAGCAGCCAGAGCCTGTCGCAGGGGTCCTACTCCTACGAGCAGTACTTC. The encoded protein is CASSQSLSQGSYSYEQYF.